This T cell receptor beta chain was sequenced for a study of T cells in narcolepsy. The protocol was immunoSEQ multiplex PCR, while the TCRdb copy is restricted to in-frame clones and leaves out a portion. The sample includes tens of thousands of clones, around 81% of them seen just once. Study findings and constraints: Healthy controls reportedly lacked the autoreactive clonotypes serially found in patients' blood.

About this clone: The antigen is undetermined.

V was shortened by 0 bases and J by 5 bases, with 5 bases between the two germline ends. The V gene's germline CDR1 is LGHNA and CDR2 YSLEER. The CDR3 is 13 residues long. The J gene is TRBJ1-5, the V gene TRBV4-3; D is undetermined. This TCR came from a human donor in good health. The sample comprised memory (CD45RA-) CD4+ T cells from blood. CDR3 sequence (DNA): TGCGCCAGCAGCCAAGATGTGGATCAGCCCCAGCATTTT. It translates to CASSQDVDQPQHF.